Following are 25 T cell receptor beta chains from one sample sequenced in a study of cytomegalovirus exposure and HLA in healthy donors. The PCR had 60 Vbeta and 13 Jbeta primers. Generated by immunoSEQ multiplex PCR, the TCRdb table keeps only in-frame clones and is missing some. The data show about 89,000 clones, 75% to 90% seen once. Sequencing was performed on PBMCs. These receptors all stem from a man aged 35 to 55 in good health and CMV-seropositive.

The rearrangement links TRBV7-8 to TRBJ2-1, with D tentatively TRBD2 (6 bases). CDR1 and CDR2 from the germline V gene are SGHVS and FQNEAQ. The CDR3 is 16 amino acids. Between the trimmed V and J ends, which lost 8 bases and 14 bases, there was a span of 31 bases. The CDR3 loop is CASRSTEEGPRQREFF. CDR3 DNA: TGTGCCAGCCGATCCACCGAGGAGGGTCCCAGGCAGAGAGAGTTCTTC. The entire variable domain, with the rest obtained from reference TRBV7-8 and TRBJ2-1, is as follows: GAGVSQSPRYKVAKRGQDVALRCDPISGHVSLFWYQQALGQGPEFLTYFQNEAQLDKSGLPSDRFFAERPEGSVSTLKIQRTQQEDSAVYLCASRSTEEGPRQREFFGPGTRLTVL.

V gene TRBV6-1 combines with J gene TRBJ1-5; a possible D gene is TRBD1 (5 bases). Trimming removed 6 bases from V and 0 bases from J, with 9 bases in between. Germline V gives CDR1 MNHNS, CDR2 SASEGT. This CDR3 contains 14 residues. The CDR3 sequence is CASRQEYSNQPQHF. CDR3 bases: TGTGCCAGCAGACAGGAATATAGCAATCAGCCCCAGCATTTT.

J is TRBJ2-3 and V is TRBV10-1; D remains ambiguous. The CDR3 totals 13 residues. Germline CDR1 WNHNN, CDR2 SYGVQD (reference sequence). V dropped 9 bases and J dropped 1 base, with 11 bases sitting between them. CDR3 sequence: CARIGRGTDTQYF. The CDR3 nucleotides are TGCGCCAGGATAGGTCGGGGCACAGATACGCAGTATTTT.

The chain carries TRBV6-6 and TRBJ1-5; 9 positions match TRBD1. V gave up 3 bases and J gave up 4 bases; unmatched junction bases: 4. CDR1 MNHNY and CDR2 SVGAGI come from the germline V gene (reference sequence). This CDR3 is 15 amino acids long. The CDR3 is CASSYEGTGNQPQHF. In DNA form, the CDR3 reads TGTGCCAGCAGTTATGAGGGGACAGGGAATCAGCCCCAGCATTTT.

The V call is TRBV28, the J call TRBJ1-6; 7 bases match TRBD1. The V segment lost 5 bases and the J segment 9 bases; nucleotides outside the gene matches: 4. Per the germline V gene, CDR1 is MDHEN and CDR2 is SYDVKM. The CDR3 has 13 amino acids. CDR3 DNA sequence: TGTGCCAGCAGTACAGGGGTTCCTTCACCCCTCCACTTT. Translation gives CASSTGVPSPLHF. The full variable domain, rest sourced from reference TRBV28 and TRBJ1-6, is DVKVTQSSRYLVKRTGEKVFLECVQDMDHENMFWYRQDPGLGLRLIYFSYDVKMKEKGDIPEGYSVSREKKERFSLILESASTNQTSMYLCASSTGVPSPLHFGNGTRLTVT.

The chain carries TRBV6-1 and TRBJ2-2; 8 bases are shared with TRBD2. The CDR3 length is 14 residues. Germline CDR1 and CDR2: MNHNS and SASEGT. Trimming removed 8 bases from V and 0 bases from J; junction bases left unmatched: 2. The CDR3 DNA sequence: TGTGCCAGCCGCGGGGGGACGAACACCGGGGAGCTGTTTTTT. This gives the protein CASRGGTNTGELFF.

CDR3 residues: CASSAGTSVNEQFF. The CDR3 nucleotides are TGTGCCAGCAGCGCCGGGACTAGCGTTAATGAGCAGTTCTTC. The chain employs TRBV2 and TRBJ2-1; TRBD2 matches at 10 bases. The CDR3 extends over 14 amino acids. Germline-derived CDR1 and CDR2 are SNHLY and FYNNEI. The ends lost 6 bases at V and 7 bases at J; junction bases unmatched: 6.

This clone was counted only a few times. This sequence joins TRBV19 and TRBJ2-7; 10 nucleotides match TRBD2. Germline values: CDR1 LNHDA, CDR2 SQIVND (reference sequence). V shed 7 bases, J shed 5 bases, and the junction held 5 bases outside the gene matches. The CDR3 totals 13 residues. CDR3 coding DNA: TGTGCCAGTAAGTTAGCGGGAGGTAACGAGCAGTACTTC. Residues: CASKLAGGNEQYF.

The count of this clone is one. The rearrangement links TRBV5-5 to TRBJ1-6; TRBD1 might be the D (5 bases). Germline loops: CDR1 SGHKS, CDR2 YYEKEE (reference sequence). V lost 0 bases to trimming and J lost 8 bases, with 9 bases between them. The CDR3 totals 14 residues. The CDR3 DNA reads TGTGCCAGCAGCTTGGGCGTAGGGGATTCACCCCTCCACTTT. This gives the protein CASSLGVGDSPLHF. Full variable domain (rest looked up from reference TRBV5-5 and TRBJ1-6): DAGVTQSPTHLIKTRGQQVTLRCSPISGHKSVSWYQQVLGQGPQFIFQYYEKEERGRGNFPDRFSARQFPNYSSELNVNALLLGDSALYLCASSLGVGDSPLHFGNGTRLTVT.

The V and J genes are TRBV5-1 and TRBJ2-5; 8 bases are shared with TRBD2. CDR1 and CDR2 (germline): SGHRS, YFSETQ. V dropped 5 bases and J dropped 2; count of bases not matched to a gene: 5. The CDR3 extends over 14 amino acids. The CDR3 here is CASRTSGLQETQYF. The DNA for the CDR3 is TGCGCCAGCAGAACTAGCGGCCTTCAAGAGACCCAGTACTTC. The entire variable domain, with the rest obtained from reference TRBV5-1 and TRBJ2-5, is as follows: KAGVTQTPRYLIKTRGQQVTLSCSPISGHRSVSWYQQTPGQGLQFLFEYFSETQRNKGNFPGRFSGRQFSNSRSEMNVSTLELGDSALYLCASRTSGLQETQYFGPGTRLLVL.

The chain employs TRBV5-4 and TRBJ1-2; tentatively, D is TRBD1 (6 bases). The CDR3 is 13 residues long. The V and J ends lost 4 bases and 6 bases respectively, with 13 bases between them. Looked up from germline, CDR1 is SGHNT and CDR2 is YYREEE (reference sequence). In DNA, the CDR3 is TGTGCCAGCAGCCGAACTCAGGGGAATGGCTACACCTTC. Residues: CASSRTQGNGYTF.

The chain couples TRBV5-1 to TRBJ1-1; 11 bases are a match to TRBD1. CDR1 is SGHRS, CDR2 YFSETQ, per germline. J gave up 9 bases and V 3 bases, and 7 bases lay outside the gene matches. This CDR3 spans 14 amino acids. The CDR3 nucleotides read TGCGCCAGCAGCTCGGGACAGGGGGGTTGGCAAGCTTTCTTT. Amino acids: CASSSGQGGWQAFF.

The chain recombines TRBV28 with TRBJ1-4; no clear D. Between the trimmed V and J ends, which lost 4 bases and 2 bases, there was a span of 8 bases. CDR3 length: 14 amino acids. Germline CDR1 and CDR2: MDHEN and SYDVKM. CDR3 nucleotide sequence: TGTGCCAGCAGTTCATGGAGTACTAATGAAAAACTGTTTTTT. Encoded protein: CASSSWSTNEKLFF.

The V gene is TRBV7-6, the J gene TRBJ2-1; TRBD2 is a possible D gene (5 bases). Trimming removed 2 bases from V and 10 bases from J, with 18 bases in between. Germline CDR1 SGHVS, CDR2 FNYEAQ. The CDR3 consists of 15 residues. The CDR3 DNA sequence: TGTGCCAGCAGCTTAACGGCCCCGGACTTAGGGGAGCAGTTCTTC. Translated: CASSLTAPDLGEQFF.

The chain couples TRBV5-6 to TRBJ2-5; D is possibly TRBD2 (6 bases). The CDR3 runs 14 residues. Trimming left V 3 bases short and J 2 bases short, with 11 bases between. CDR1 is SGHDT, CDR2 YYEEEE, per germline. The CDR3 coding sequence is TGTGCCAGCAGCTCGACGGGGACTCAAGAGACCCAGTACTTC. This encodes CASSSTGTQETQYF.

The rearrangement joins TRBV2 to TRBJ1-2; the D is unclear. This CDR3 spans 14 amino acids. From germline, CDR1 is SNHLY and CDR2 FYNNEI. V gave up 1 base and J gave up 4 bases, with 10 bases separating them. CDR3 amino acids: CASSEDSITYGYTF. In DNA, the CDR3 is TGTGCCAGCAGTGAAGACAGTATCACCTATGGCTACACCTTC.

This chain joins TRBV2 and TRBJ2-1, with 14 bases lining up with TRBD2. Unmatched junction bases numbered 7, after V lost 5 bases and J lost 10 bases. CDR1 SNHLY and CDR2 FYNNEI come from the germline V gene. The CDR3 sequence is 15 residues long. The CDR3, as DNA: TGTGCCAGCAGTTTGGGACTAGCGGGAGTGCGGGAGCAGTTCTTC. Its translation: CASSLGLAGVREQFF.

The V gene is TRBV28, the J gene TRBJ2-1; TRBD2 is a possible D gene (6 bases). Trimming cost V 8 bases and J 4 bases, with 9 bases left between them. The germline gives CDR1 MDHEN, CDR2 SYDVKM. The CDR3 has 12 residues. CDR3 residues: CASWGEYNEQFF. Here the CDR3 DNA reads TGTGCCAGCTGGGGGGAATACAATGAGCAGTTCTTC.

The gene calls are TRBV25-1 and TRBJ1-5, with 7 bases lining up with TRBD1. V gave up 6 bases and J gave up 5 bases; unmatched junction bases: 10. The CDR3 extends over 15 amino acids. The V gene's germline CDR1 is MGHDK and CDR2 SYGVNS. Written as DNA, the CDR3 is TGTGCCAGCAGCTCCCGGGACAGCCCTTATCAGCCCCAGCATTTT. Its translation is CASSSRDSPYQPQHF.

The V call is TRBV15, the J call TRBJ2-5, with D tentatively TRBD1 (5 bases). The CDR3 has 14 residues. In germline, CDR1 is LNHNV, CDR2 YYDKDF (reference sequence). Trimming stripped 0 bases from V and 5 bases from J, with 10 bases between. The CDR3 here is CATSREGAMETQYF. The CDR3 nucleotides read TGTGCCACCAGCAGAGAAGGGGCGATGGAGACCCAGTACTTC. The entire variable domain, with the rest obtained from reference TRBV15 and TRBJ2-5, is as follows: DAMVIQNPRYQVTQFGKPVTLSCSQTLNHNVMYWYQQKSSQAPKLLFHYYDKDFNNEADTPDNFQSRRPNTSFCFLDIRSPGLGDTAMYLCATSREGAMETQYFGPGTRLLVL.

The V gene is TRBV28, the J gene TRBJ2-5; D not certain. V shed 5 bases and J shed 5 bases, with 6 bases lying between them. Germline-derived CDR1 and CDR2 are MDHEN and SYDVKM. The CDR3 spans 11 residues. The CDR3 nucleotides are TGTGCCAGCAGTCAGTCGGAGACCCAGTACTTC. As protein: CASSQSETQYF.

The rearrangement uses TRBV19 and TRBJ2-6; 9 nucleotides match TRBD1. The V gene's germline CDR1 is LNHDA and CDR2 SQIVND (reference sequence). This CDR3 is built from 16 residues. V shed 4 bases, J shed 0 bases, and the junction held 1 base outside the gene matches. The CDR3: CASSKGQGSGANVLTF. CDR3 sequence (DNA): TGTGCCAGTAGTAAGGGACAGGGCTCTGGGGCCAACGTCCTGACTTTC.

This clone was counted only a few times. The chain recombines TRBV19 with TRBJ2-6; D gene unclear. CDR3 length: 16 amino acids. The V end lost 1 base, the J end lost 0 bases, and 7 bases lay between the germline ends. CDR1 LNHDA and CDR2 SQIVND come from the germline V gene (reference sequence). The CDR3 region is CASSIAPSSGANVLTF. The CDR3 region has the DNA TGTGCCAGTAGTATAGCCCCGAGCTCTGGGGCCAACGTCCTGACTTTC. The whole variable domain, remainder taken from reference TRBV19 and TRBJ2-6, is DGGITQSPKYLFRKEGQNVTLSCEQNLNHDAMYWYRQDPGQGLRLIYYSQIVNDFQKGDIAEGYSVSREKKESFPLTVTSAQKNPTAFYLCASSIAPSSGANVLTFGAGSRLTVL.

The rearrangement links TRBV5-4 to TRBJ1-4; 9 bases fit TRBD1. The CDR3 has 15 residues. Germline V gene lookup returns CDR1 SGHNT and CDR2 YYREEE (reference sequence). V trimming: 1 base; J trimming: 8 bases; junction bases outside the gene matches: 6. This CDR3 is CASSLWDRVGEKLFF. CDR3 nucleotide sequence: TGTGCCAGCAGCTTGTGGGACAGGGTTGGAGAAAAACTGTTTTTT. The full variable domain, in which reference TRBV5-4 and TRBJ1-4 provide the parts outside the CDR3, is ETGVTQSPTHLIKTRGQQVTLRCSSQSGHNTVSWYQQALGQGPQFIFQYYREEENGRGNFPPRFSGLQFPNYSSELNVNALELDDSALYLCASSLWDRVGEKLFFGSGTQLSVL.

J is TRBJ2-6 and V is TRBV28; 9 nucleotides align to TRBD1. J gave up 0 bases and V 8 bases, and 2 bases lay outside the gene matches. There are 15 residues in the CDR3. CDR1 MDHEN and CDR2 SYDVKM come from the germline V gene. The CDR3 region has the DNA TGTGCCAGCGGGACAGGGTCCTCTGGGGCCAACGTCCTGACTTTC. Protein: CASGTGSSGANVLTF.